This T cell receptor (beta chain) was identified in a study of lymphopenia after photon versus proton radiotherapy. Study conclusions and caveats: Under photons, naive T cells and diversity fell while effector/memory populations rose.

Germline CDR1 reads LGHNA; CDR2 reads YNFKEQ. This CDR3 has 13 amino acids. V was shortened by 0 bases and J by 1 base, with 3 bases between the two germline ends. TCRdb keeps only in-frame clones here, not all; method: immunoSEQ multiplex PCR. The sample carries more than 70,000 clones, around 82% recorded once. About this clone itself: Its antigen is not identified.

The chain combines TRBV4-2 with TRBJ1-1; no clear D. The sample in question was peripheral blood, obtained from a patient treated with proton-based radiotherapy. This TCR derives from a man between 60 and 75 years old with pancreatic cancer. The CDR3 DNA reads TGTGCCAGCAGCCAAGAAACGAACACTGAAGCTTTCTTT. It translates to CASSQETNTEAFF.